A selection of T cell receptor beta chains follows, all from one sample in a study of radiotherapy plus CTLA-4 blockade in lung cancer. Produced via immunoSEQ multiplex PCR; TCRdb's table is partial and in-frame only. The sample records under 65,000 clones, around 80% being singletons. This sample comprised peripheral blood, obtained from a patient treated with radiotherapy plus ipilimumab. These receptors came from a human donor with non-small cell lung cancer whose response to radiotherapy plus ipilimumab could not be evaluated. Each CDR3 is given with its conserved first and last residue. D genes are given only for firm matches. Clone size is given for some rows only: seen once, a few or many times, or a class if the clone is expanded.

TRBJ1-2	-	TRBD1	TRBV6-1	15	CASSGGTGDWYGYTF	TGTGCCAGCAGTGGGGGGACAGGAGATTGGTATGGCTACACCTTC
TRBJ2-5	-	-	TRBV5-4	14	CASSTPQRKETQYF	TGTGCCAGCAGCACCCCCCAGCGGAAAGAGACCCAGTACTTC
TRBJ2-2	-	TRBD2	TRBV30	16	CAVGVAGRRETGELFF	TGTGCCGTTGGGGTAGCGGGACGTCGAGAAACCGGGGAGCTGTTTTTT
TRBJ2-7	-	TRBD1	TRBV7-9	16	CASSLSGGGGAYEQYF	TGTGCCAGCAGCTTATCAGGGGGTGGTGGGGCCTACGAGCAGTACTTC
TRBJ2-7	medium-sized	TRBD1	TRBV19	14	CASSRDRATYEQYF	TGTGCCAGTAGCCGGGACAGGGCCACCTACGAGCAGTACTTC
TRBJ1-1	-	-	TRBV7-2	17	CASSLRGAGGSNTEAFF	TGTGCCAGCAGCTTAAGGGGGGCGGGGGGTTCGAACACTGAAGCTTTCTTT
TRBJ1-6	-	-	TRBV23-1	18	CASRDRVRRGPENSPLHF	TGCGCCAGCAGGGATCGGGTAAGGAGGGGTCCCGAAAATTCACCCCTCCACTTT
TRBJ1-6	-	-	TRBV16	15	CASSPGGGGNSPLHF	TGTGCCAGCAGCCCCGGCGGGGGGGGCAATTCACCCCTCCACTTT
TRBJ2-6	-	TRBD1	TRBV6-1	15	CASSPTGSGANVLTF	TGTGCCAGCAGTCCGACAGGGTCTGGGGCCAACGTCCTGACTTTC
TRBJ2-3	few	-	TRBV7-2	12	CASSLWPDTQYF	TGTGCCAGCAGCTTATGGCCAGATACGCAGTATTTT
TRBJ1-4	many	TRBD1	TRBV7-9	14	CASSFEGAAEKLFF	TGTGCCAGCAGCTTCGAGGGGGCGGCTGAAAAACTGTTTTTT
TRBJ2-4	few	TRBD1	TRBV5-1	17	CASSLVQGAGAKNIQYF	TGCGCCAGCAGCTTGGTACAGGGGGCGGGAGCCAAAAACATTCAGTACTTC
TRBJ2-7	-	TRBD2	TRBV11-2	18	CASSLVGLAGGGPYEQYF	TGTGCCAGCAGCTTAGTTGGACTAGCGGGAGGAGGGCCCTACGAGCAGTACTTC
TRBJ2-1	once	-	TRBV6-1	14	CASSEPPAYNEQFF	TGTGCCAGCAGTGAACCCCCAGCGTACAATGAGCAGTTCTTC
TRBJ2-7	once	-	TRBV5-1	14	CASSLGQAHYEQYF	TGCGCCAGCAGCTTGGGGCAGGCACACTACGAGCAGTACTTC
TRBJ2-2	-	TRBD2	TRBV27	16	CASSPPGLAGAGELFF	TGTGCCAGCAGTCCGCCGGGACTAGCGGGAGCCGGGGAGCTGTTTTTT
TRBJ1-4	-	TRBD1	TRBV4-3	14	CASSSRQGDEKLFF	TGCGCCAGCAGCTCACGACAGGGGGATGAAAAACTGTTTTTT
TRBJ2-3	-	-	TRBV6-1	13	CASSEAAGNTQYF	TGTGCCAGCAGTGAAGCGGCTGGTAATACGCAGTATTTT
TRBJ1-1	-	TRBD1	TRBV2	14	CASSEGTGITEAFF	TGTGCCAGCAGTGAAGGGACAGGGATCACTGAAGCTTTCTTT
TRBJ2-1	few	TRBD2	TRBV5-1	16	CASSLGSSGSHNEQFF	TGCGCCAGCAGCTTGGGGAGTAGCGGGAGCCACAATGAGCAGTTCTTC
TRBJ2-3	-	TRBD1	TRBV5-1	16	CASSLAGQAGADTQYF	TGCGCCAGCAGCTTGGCGGGACAGGCTGGCGCAGATACGCAGTATTTT
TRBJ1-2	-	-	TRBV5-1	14	CASSLSGPEYGYTF	TGCGCCAGCAGCTTGTCAGGGCCGGAGTATGGCTACACCTTC
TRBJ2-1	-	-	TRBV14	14	CASSQRRSGNEQFF	TGTGCCAGCAGCCAACGCAGAAGCGGAAATGAGCAGTTCTTC
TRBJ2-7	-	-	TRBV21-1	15	CASSDRMGALYEQYF	TGTGCCAGCAGCGACAGGATGGGTGCCCTCTACGAGCAGTACTTC
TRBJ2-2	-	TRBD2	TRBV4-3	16	CASSQDRGGSNGELFF	TGCGCCAGCAGCCAAGATAGGGGCGGGAGCAACGGGGAGCTGTTTTTT
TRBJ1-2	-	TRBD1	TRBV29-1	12	CSVERQGYGYTF	TGCAGCGTTGAAAGACAGGGGTACGGCTACACCTTC
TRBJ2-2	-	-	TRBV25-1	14	CASSASRNTGELFF	TGTGCCAGCAGTGCTAGCAGGAACACCGGGGAGCTGTTTTTT
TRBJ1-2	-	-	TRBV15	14	CATSRDTAARGYTF	TGTGCCACCAGCAGAGACACAGCCGCCCGGGGCTACACCTTC
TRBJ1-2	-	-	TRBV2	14	CASSPQDGFYGYTF	TGTGCCAGCAGTCCACAGGACGGATTCTATGGCTACACCTTC
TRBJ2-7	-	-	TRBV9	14	CASSVGGDPYEQYF	TGTGCCAGCAGCGTAGGCGGCGACCCCTACGAGCAGTACTTC
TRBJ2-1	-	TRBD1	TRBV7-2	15	CASSIDRGPYNEQFF	TGTGCCAGCAGCATCGACAGGGGACCCTACAATGAGCAGTTCTTC
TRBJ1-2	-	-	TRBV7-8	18	CASSLLGGAGRNPPGYTF	TGTGCCAGCAGCTTATTAGGGGGGGCGGGCAGGAACCCTCCTGGCTACACCTTC
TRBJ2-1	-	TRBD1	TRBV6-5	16	CASSSTSSYRGVEQFF	TGTGCCAGCAGTTCAACCTCGTCTTACAGGGGTGTTGAGCAGTTCTTC
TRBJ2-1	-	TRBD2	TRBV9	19	CASSVSASSGGTWEDEQFF	TGTGCCAGCAGCGTATCGGCCTCTAGCGGGGGGACTTGGGAGGATGAGCAGTTCTTC
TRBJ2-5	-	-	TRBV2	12	CASSLAWETQYF	TGTGCCAGCAGTCTAGCGTGGGAGACCCAGTACTTC
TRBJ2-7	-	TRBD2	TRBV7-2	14	CASSTQTSRYEQYF	TGTGCCAGCAGCACCCAGACTAGCCGCTACGAGCAGTACTTC
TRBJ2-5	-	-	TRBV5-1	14	CASKAAYSQETQYF	TGCGCCAGCAAGGCGGCATATAGCCAAGAGACCCAGTACTTC
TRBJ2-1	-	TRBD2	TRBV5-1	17	CASSFKGTQAGYNEQFF	TGCGCCAGCAGCTTTAAGGGAACTCAAGCGGGGTACAATGAGCAGTTCTTC
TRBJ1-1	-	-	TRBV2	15	CASSYSPTGRDGAFF	TGTGCCAGCAGTTATTCCCCGACCGGCAGGGATGGAGCTTTCTTT
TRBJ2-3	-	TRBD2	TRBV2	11	CASSALSGGDF	TGTGCCAGCAGTGCCCTCTCTGGGGGGGATTTT
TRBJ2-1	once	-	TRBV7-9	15	CASSPRGSPDNEQFF	TGTGCCAGCAGCCCCCGAGGCTCCCCCGACAATGAGCAGTTCTTC
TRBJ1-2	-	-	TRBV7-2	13	CASSPLRGYGYTF	TGTGCCAGCAGCCCCTTAAGGGGCTATGGCTACACCTTC